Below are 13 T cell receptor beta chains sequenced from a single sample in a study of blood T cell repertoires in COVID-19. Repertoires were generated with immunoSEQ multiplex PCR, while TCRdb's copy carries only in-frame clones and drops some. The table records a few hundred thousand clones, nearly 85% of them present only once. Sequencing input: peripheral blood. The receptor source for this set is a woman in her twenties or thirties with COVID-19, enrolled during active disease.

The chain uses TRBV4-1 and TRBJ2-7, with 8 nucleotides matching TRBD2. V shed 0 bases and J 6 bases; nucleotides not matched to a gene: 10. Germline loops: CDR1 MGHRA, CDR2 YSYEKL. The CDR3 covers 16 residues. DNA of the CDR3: TGCGCCAGCAGCCAAGAACCCCTAGCGGGTTCGGTCGAGCAGTACTTC. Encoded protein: CASSQEPLAGSVEQYF.

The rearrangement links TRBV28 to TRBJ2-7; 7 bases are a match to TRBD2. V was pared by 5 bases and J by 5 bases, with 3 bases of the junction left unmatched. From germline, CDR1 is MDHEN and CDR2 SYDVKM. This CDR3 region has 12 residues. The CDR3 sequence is CASSKLANEQYF. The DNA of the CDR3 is TGTGCCAGCAGTAAACTAGCGAACGAGCAGTACTTC.

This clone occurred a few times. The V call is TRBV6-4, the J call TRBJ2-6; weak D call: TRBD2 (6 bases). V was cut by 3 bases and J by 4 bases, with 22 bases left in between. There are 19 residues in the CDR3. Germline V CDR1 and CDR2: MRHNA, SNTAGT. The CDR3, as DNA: TGTGCCAGCAGTGAATATGGCGGGGCCTCTGACTCAGGGGCCAACGTCCTGACTTTC. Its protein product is CASSEYGGASDSGANVLTF.

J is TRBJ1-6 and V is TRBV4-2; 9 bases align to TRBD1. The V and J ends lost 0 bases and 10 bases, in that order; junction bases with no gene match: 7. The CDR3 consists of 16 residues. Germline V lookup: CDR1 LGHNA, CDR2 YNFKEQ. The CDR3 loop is CASSQDRDRVESPLHF. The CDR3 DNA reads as TGTGCCAGCAGCCAAGATAGGGACAGGGTCGAATCACCCCTCCACTTT.

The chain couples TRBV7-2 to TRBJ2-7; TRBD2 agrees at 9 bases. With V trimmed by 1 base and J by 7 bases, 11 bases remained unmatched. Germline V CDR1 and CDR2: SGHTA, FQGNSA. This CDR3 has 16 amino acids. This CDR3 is CASSLVPSGALREQYF. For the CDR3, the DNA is TGTGCCAGCAGCTTAGTTCCTAGCGGGGCCCTAAGAGAGCAGTACTTC.

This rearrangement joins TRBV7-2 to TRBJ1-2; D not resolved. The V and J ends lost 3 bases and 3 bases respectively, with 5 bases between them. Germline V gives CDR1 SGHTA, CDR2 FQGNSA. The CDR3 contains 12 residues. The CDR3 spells CASSFTDYGYTF. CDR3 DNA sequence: TGTGCCAGCAGCTTTACAGACTATGGCTACACCTTC.

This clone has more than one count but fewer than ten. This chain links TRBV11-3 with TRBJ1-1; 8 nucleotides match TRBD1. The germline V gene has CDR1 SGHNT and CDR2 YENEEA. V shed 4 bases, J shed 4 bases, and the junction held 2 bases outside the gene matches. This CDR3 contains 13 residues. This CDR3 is CASSYGQGTEAFF. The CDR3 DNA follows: TGTGCCAGCAGCTATGGACAGGGCACTGAAGCTTTCTTT.

The CDR3 loop reads CASSLVGGVGDSYEQYF. The CDR3 DNA sequence: TGTGCCAGCAGCTTGGTTGGCGGGGTCGGGGACTCCTACGAGCAGTACTTC. The chain couples TRBV5-4 to TRBJ2-7; D is possibly TRBD2 (6 bases). The CDR3 covers 17 residues. V was shortened by 0 bases and J by 0 bases, with 16 bases between the two germline ends. CDR1 is SGHNT, CDR2 YYREEE, per germline (reference sequence).

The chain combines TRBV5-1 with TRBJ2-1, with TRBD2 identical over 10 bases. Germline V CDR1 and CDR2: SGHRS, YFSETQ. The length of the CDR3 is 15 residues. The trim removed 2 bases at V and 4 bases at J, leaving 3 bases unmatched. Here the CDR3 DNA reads TGCGCCAGCAGCTTTCTAGCGGGGGATTACAATGAGCAGTTCTTC. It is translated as CASSFLAGDYNEQFF.

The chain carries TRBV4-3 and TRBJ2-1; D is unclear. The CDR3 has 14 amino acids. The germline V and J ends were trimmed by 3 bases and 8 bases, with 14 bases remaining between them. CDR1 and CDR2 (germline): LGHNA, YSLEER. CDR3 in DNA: TGCGCCAGCAGCCAGGGCCGAAGGCACCATGAGCAGTTCTTC. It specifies CASSQGRRHHEQFF.

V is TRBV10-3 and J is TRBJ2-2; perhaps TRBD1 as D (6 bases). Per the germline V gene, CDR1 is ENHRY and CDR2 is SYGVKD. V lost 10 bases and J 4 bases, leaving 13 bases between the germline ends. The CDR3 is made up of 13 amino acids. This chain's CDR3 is CATEGEATGELFF. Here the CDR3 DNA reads TGTGCCACCGAGGGGGAAGCCACCGGGGAGCTGTTTTTT.

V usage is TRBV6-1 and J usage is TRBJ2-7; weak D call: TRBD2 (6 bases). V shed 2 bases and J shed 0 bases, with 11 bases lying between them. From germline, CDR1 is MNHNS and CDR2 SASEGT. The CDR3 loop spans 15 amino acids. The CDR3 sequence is CASSESGLSSYEQYF. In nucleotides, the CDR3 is TGTGCCAGCAGTGAATCCGGACTAAGCTCCTACGAGCAGTACTTC.

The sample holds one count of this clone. The CDR3 loop reads CASSLISGANTGELFF. In DNA form, the CDR3 reads TGTGCCAGCAGCCTGATTAGCGGGGCAAACACCGGGGAGCTGTTTTTT. V gene TRBV4-2 combines with J gene TRBJ2-2; 8 nucleotides line up with TRBD2. This CDR3 is built from 16 residues. J gave up 2 bases and V 4 bases, and 6 bases lay outside the gene matches. CDR1 and CDR2 (germline): LGHNA, YNFKEQ.